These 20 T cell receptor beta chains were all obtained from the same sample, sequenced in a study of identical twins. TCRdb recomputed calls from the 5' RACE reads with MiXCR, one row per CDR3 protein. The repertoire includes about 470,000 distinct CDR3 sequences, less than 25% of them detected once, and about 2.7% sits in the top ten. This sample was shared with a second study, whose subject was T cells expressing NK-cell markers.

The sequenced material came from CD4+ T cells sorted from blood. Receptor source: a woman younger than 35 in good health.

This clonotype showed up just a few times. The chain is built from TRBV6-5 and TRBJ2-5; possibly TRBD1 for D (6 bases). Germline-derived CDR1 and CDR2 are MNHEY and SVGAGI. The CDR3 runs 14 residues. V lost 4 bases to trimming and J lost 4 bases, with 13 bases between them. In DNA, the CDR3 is TGTGCCAGCAGTTCCCGGGACACTGTAGAGACCCAGTACTTC. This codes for CASSSRDTVETQYF.

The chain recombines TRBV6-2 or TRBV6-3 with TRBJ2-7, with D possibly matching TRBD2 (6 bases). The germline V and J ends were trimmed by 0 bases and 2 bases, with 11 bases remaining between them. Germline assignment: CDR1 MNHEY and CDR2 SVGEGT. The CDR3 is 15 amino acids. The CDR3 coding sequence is TGTGCCAGCAGTTACTCATGGGGGGACCCCTACGAGCAGTACTTC. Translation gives CASSYSWGDPYEQYF.

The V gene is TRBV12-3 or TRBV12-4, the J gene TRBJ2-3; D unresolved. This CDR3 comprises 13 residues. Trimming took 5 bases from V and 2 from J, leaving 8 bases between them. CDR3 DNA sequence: TGTGCCAGCAGTGATGACCTCACAGATACGCAGTATTTT. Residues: CASSDDLTDTQYF.

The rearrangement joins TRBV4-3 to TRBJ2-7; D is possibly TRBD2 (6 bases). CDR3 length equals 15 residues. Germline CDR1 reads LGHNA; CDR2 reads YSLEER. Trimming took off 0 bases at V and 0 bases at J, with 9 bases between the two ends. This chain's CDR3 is CASSQDGRSSYEQYF. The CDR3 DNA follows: TGCGCCAGCAGCCAAGATGGGAGGAGCTCCTACGAGCAGTACTTC.

DNA of the CDR3: TGTGCCAGCAGTGAAATCAGCAATCAGCCCCAGCATTTT. Translating gives CASSEISNQPQHF. The chain links TRBV6-1 to TRBJ1-5; D remains ambiguous. The CDR3 has 13 residues. V dropped 2 bases and J dropped 1 base, with 3 bases sitting between them. The germline CDR1 and CDR2 sequences are MNHNS and SASEGT.

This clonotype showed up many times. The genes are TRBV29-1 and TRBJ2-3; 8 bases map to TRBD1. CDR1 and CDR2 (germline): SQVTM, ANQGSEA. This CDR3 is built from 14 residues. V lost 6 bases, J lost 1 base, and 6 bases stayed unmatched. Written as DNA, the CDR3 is TGCAGCGTGAGGACAGGGAGCGGCACAGATACGCAGTATTTT. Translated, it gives CSVRTGSGTDTQYF.

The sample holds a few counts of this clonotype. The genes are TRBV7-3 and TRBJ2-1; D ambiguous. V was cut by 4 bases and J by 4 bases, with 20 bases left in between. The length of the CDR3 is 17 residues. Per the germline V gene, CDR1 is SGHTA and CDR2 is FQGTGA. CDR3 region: CASSSQTGSLGYNEQFF. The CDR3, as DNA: TGTGCCAGCAGCTCCCAAACGGGTAGCTTGGGGTACAATGAGCAGTTCTTC.

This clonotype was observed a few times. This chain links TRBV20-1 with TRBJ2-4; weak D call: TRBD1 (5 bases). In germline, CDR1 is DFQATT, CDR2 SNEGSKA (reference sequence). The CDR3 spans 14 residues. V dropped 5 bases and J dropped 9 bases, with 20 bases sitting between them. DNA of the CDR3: TGCAGTGCTTCGGAACAGGCGGTTTCGGGCATTCAGTACTTC. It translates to CSASEQAVSGIQYF.

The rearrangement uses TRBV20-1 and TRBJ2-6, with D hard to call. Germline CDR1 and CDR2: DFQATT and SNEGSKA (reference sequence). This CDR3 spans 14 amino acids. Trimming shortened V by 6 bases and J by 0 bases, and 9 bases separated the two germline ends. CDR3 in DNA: TGCAGTGCCCCGGTTGGCTCTGGGGCCAACGTCCTGACTTTC. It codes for CSAPVGSGANVLTF.

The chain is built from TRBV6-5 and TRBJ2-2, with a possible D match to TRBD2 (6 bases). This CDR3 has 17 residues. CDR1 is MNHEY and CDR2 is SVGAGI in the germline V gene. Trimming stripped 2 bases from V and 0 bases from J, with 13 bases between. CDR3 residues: CASSYRAGGANTGELFF. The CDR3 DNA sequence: TGTGCCAGCAGTTACCGGGCCGGCGGGGCGAACACCGGGGAGCTGTTTTTT.

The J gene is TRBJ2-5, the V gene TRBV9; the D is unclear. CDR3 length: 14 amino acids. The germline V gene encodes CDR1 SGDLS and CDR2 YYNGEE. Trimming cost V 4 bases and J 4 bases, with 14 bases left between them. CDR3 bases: TGTGCCAGCAGCCCGGACCCCGCGCTAGAGACCCAGTACTTC. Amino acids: CASSPDPALETQYF.

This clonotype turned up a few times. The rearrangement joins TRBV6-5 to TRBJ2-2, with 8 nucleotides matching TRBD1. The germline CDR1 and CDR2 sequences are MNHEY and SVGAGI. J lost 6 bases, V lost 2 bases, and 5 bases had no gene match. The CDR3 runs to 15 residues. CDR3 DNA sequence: TGTGCCAGCAGTTACAAAACAGGGGGTGCCGGGGAGCTGTTTTTT. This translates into CASSYKTGGAGELFF.

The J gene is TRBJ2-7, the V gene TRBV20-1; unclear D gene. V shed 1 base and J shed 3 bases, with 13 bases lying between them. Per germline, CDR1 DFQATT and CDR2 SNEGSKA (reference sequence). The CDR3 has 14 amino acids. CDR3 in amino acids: CSARVAYTYYEQYF. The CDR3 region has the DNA TGCAGTGCTAGAGTGGCCTATACGTACTACGAGCAGTACTTC.

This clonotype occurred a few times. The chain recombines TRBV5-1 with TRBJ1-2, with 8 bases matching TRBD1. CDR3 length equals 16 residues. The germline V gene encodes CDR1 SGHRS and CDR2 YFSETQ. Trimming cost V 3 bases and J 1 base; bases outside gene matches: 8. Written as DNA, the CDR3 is TGCGCCAGCAGCTGGGAGGGACAGGCTAATAACTATGGCTACACCTTC. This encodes CASSWEGQANNYGYTF.

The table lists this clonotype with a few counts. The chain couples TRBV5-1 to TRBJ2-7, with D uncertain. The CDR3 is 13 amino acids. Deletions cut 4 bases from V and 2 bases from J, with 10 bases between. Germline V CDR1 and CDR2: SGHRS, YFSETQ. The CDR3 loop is CASSLSWTYEQYF. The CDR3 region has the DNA TGCGCCAGCAGCCTGAGTTGGACCTACGAGCAGTACTTC.

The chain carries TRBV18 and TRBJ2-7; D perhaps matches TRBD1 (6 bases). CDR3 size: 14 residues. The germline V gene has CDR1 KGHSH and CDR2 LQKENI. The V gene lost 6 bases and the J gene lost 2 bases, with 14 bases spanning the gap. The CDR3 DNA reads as TGTGCCAGCTCTGGGAAACAGGGCACCTACGAGCAGTACTTC. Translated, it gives CASSGKQGTYEQYF.

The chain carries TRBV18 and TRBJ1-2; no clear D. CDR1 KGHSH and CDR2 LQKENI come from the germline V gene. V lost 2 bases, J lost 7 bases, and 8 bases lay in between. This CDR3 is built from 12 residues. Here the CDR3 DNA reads TGTGCCAGCTCACCATCCGACACTGGCTACACCTTC. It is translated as CASSPSDTGYTF. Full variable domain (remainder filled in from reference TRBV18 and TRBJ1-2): NAGVMQNPRHLVRRRGQEARLRCSPMKGHSHVYWYRQLPEEGLKFMVYLQKENIIDESGMPKERFSAEFPKEGPSILRIQQVVRGDSAAYFCASSPSDTGYTFGSGTRLTVV.

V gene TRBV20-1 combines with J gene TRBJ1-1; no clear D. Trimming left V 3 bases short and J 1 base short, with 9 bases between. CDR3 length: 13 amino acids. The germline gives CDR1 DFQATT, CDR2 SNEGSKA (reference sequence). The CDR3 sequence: CSARRVENTEAFF. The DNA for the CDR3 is TGCAGTGCTAGGCGGGTGGAGAACACTGAAGCTTTCTTT.

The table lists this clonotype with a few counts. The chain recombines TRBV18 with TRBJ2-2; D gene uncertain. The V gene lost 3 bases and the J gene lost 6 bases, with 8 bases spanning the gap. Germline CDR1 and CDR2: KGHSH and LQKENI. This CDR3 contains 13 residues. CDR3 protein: CASSPSGAGELFF. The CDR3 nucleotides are TGTGCCAGCTCACCTTCTGGGGCCGGGGAGCTGTTTTTT.

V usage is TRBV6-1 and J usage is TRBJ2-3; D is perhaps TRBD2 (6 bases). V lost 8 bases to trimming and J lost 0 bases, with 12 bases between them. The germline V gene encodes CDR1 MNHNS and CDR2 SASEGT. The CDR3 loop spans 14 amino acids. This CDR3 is CASGLAESTDTQYF. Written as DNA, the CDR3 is TGTGCCAGCGGGTTAGCGGAAAGCACAGATACGCAGTATTTT.